The rows below give T cell receptor beta chains drawn from one sample of a study of identical twins. TCRdb reprocessed the 5' RACE reads via MiXCR and lists one record per CDR3 protein. Of fewer than 350,000 distinct CDR3 sequences in the sample, 8% to 9% were seen once. In addition, the sample was reused for a study of yellow fever vaccine responses in identical twins.

Sequencing was carried out using memory (CD45RO+) T cells sorted from blood. The receptors stem from a woman aged 18-29 years in good health. CDR3s include the opening cysteine and the closing phenylalanine or tryptophan. A D gene is named only where the DNA matches it firmly. Size tells how often a clone was seen (once, few, many) or the class of an expanded clone, and some rows leave it out.

j_gene: TRBJ2-5; d_gene: TRBD2; v_gene: TRBV5-1; abundance: few; CDR3nt: TGCGCCAGCAGCTTGTCAGGCAGACTAGCGGGGACATACCAAGAGACCCAGTACTTC; CDR3aa: CASSLSGRLAGTYQETQYF
j_gene: TRBJ2-3; d_gene: TRBD2; v_gene: TRBV3-1; abundance: .; CDR3nt: TGTGCCAGCAGCCGCCGCCCCCCGAGCGGGGGGAGCACAGATACGCAGTATTTT; CDR3aa: CASSRRPPSGGSTDTQYF
j_gene: TRBJ2-5; d_gene: .; v_gene: TRBV10-1; abundance: few; CDR3nt: TGCGCCAGCAGTGAAGGACAGATAGCTGGCGAGACCCAGTACTTC; CDR3aa: CASSEGQIAGETQYF
j_gene: TRBJ2-1; d_gene: TRBD2; v_gene: TRBV7-2; abundance: few; CDR3nt: TGTGCCAGCAGCTCTCAGCGCAGCGGGGGCTACAATGAGCAGTTCTTC; CDR3aa: CASSSQRSGGYNEQFF
j_gene: TRBJ2-7; d_gene: .; v_gene: TRBV29-1; abundance: few; CDR3nt: TGCAGCGTTGAAACCCTGTCCCGGGACAACTACGAGCAGTACTTC; CDR3aa: CSVETLSRDNYEQYF
j_gene: TRBJ2-1; d_gene: .; v_gene: TRBV7-9; abundance: few; CDR3nt: TGTGCCAGCAGCTTGATGGACTTCAACAATGAGCAGTTCTTC; CDR3aa: CASSLMDFNNEQFF
j_gene: TRBJ2-5; d_gene: TRBD1; v_gene: TRBV19; abundance: once; CDR3nt: TGTGCCAGTACCAGGGACAGCTTCCAAGAGACCCAGTACTTC; CDR3aa: CASTRDSFQETQYF
j_gene: TRBJ1-5; d_gene: .; v_gene: TRBV20-1; abundance: .; CDR3nt: TGCAGTGCTAGTCTAGGGGCGGGGCAGCCCCAGCATTTT; CDR3aa: CSASLGAGQPQHF
j_gene: TRBJ1-2; d_gene: .; v_gene: TRBV7-9; abundance: few; CDR3nt: TGTGCCAGCAGCTTAACCCTTTATGGCTACACCTTC; CDR3aa: CASSLTLYGYTF
j_gene: TRBJ2-3; d_gene: TRBD2; v_gene: TRBV20-1; abundance: many; CDR3nt: TGCAGTGCTAGAGGCTCTAGCGGGAGTGCAGATACGCAGTATTTT; CDR3aa: CSARGSSGSADTQYF
j_gene: TRBJ2-1; d_gene: TRBD2; v_gene: TRBV19; abundance: .; CDR3nt: TGTGCCAGTAGTAGGGTAGCGGGGGGTACAATGAAGCAGTTCTTC; CDR3aa: CASSRVAGGTMKQFF
j_gene: TRBJ1-3; d_gene: .; v_gene: TRBV6-1; abundance: .; CDR3nt: TGTGCCAGCAGTGCGGGGATGGAAAACACCATATATTTT; CDR3aa: CASSAGMENTIYF
j_gene: TRBJ2-2; d_gene: TRBD1; v_gene: TRBV5-6; abundance: .; CDR3nt: TGTGCCAGCAGCCTAATTGATTACGACAGGGGGACGAACACCGGGGAGCTGTTTTTT; CDR3aa: CASSLIDYDRGTNTGELFF
j_gene: TRBJ1-2; d_gene: .; v_gene: TRBV20-1; abundance: many; CDR3nt: TGCAGTGCTAGAGGTCCAGAAACCTATGGCTACACCTTC; CDR3aa: CSARGPETYGYTF
j_gene: TRBJ1-2; d_gene: TRBD1; v_gene: TRBV7-9; abundance: .; CDR3nt: TGTGCCAGCAGCGACCGTGGACAGGACGGGAGTGGCTACACCTTC; CDR3aa: CASSDRGQDGSGYTF
j_gene: TRBJ1-1; d_gene: .; v_gene: TRBV6-5; abundance: .; CDR3nt: TGTGCCAGCAGTTACGTAGCACAGAACACTGAAGCTTTCTTT; CDR3aa: CASSYVAQNTEAFF
j_gene: TRBJ2-7; d_gene: .; v_gene: TRBV7-8; abundance: few; CDR3nt: TGTGCCAGCAGCCCCGGGGCAAAGGGCGTCGAGCAGTACTTC; CDR3aa: CASSPGAKGVEQYF
j_gene: TRBJ2-5; d_gene: .; v_gene: TRBV25-1; abundance: few; CDR3nt: TGTGCCAGCAGTGACGGAAGGGCCCAAGAGACCCAGTACTTC; CDR3aa: CASSDGRAQETQYF
j_gene: TRBJ2-1; d_gene: .; v_gene: TRBV20-1; abundance: .; CDR3nt: TGCAGTGCTAGAGGGGGGCTAGCGTCTTACAATGAGCAGTTCTTC; CDR3aa: CSARGGLASYNEQFF
j_gene: TRBJ2-2; d_gene: .; v_gene: TRBV28; abundance: many; CDR3nt: TGTGCCAGCAGACCCAGCCCCGGGGAGCTGTTTTTT; CDR3aa: CASRPSPGELFF
j_gene: TRBJ2-5; d_gene: .; v_gene: TRBV12-3/TRBV12-4; abundance: .; CDR3nt: TGTGCCAGCAGTTCGCGGCAGGGAGGGACCCAGTACTTC; CDR3aa: CASSSRQGGTQYF
j_gene: TRBJ2-2; d_gene: .; v_gene: TRBV7-2; abundance: .; CDR3nt: TGTGCCAGCAGCCCCCTGAGCGGGTACTACACCGGGGAGCTGTTTTTT; CDR3aa: CASSPLSGYYTGELFF
j_gene: TRBJ1-3; d_gene: .; v_gene: TRBV7-2; abundance: .; CDR3nt: TGTGCCAGCAGCTTAGGGAGCGGCTACCTGAGAAACACCATATATTTT; CDR3aa: CASSLGSGYLRNTIYF
j_gene: TRBJ1-5; d_gene: .; v_gene: TRBV7-8; abundance: few; CDR3nt: TGTGCCAGCAGCTTAGCTGGGGGTTGGAATCAGCCCCAGCATTTT; CDR3aa: CASSLAGGWNQPQHF
j_gene: TRBJ1-2; d_gene: .; v_gene: TRBV20-1; abundance: many; CDR3nt: TGCAGTGCTAGAGTTCAAGCTAACTATGGCTACACCTTC; CDR3aa: CSARVQANYGYTF
j_gene: TRBJ2-3; d_gene: .; v_gene: TRBV5-1; abundance: many; CDR3nt: TGCGCCAGCAGCCGAGAGCGGAGCACAGATACGCAGTATTTT; CDR3aa: CASSRERSTDTQYF
j_gene: TRBJ1-5; d_gene: TRBD1; v_gene: TRBV3-1; abundance: .; CDR3nt: TGTGCCAGCAGCCAAGGAAGGGCAGGGGGTAATCAGCCCCAGCATTTT; CDR3aa: CASSQGRAGGNQPQHF
j_gene: TRBJ1-2; d_gene: .; v_gene: TRBV7-8; abundance: few; CDR3nt: TGTGCCAGCAGCCCACGAGAGGGTTATGGCTACACCTTC; CDR3aa: CASSPREGYGYTF
j_gene: TRBJ1-1; d_gene: .; v_gene: TRBV7-2; abundance: .; CDR3nt: TGTGCCAGCAGCTGGGAAAGATTCACTGAAGCTTTCTTT; CDR3aa: CASSWERFTEAFF
j_gene: TRBJ1-2; d_gene: .; v_gene: TRBV4-2; abundance: once; CDR3nt: TGTGCCAGCAGCCCTACTGCGGCAACCTTAGTGGGGCTAGCTGGCTACACCTTC; CDR3aa: CASSPTAATLVGLAGYTF
j_gene: TRBJ2-1; d_gene: .; v_gene: TRBV18; abundance: few; CDR3nt: TGTGCCAGCTCACCACCGGCCAGGTTGGAGCATGAGCAGTTCTTC; CDR3aa: CASSPPARLEHEQFF
j_gene: TRBJ2-3; d_gene: TRBD2; v_gene: TRBV6-1; abundance: few; CDR3nt: TGTGCCAGCAGTGAAGGGGGGGGGGGAACAGATACGCAGTATTTT; CDR3aa: CASSEGGGGTDTQYF
j_gene: TRBJ2-1; d_gene: TRBD2; v_gene: TRBV6-4; abundance: .; CDR3nt: TGTGCCAGCAGTGACTCGGCGGGAGGGCCGATAAATGAGCAGTTCTTC; CDR3aa: CASSDSAGGPINEQFF